The 23 T cell receptor beta chains presented below share a single source sample, sequenced in a study of T cells in Graves' hyperthyroidism and ophthalmopathy. The CDR3 regions of TCR beta were amplified from RNA transcripts. First-round RT-PCR with HTBI primers amplified the TCR CDR3 region. One entry per CDR3 protein, called by TCRdb with MiXCR from the multiplex PCR reads. The sample has hundreds of thousands of distinct CDR3 sequences; 20% are singletons. The sample comprised blood. Receptors were obtained from a man younger than 45 with Graves' ophthalmopathy.

V and J are TRBV30 and TRBJ1-4; D gene uncertain. CDR1 is GTSNPN and CDR2 is SVGIG in the germline V gene (reference sequence). The CDR3 is 15 amino acids. Trimming pared 0 bases from V and 7 bases from J, leaving 15 bases between. CDR3 protein: CAWSVLGSGAEKLFF. The CDR3 nucleotides are TGTGCCTGGAGTGTACTAGGTTCGGGAGCTGAAAAACTGTTTTTT.

Ten or more counts support this clonotype. The rearrangement joins TRBV13 to TRBJ1-1, with a possible D match to TRBD1 (5 bases). The length of the CDR3 is 15 residues. CDR1 PRHDT and CDR2 FYEKMQ come from the germline V gene (reference sequence). V dropped 5 bases and J dropped 1 base, with 14 bases sitting between them. The CDR3 DNA reads as TGTGCCAGCAGCCGAGGCAGGGTTCCGAACACTGAAGCTTTCTTT. This codes for CASSRGRVPNTEAFF.

This clonotype has a count of ten or more. The V and J genes are TRBV15 and TRBJ1-1; TRBD1 matches at 8 bases. Germline V gene lookup returns CDR1 LNHNV and CDR2 YYDKDF (reference sequence). This CDR3 has 15 residues. The J segment lost 0 bases and the V segment lost 2 bases, leaving 2 bases of the junction unmatched. The CDR3 loop reads CATSRPTGVNTEAFF. The CDR3 DNA follows: TGTGCCACCAGCAGACCGACAGGGGTGAACACTGAAGCTTTCTTT. The complete variable domain, with remaining parts taken from reference TRBV15 and TRBJ1-1, reads DAMVIQNPRYQVTQFGKPVTLSCSQTLNHNVMYWYQQKSSQAPKLLFHYYDKDFNNEADTPDNFQSRRPNTSFCFLDIRSPGLGDTAMYLCATSRPTGVNTEAFFGQGTRLTVV.

This chain uses TRBV6-4 with TRBJ2-7; 9 bases fit TRBD2. V gave up 3 bases and J gave up 0 bases; unmatched junction bases: 12. Germline assignment: CDR1 MRHNA and CDR2 SNTAGT. CDR3 length: 18 amino acids. The CDR3 DNA reads TGTGCCAGCAGTGATCTAAGCGGGAGGTCCAGTAGCTCCTACGAGCAGTACTTC. Its translation: CASSDLSGRSSSSYEQYF.

This clonotype occurred a few times. The CDR3 loop is CASSPQAGTGINAFF. In nucleotides, the CDR3 is TGTGCCAGCTCACCCCAAGCCGGGACAGGGATAAACGCTTTCTTT. The chain carries TRBV18 and TRBJ1-1; TRBD1 matches 9 bases. J lost 11 bases, V lost 3 bases, and 13 bases had no gene match. The CDR3 has 15 amino acids. Germline lookup yields CDR1 KGHSH and CDR2 LQKENI.

This clonotype was recorded many times. This chain uses TRBV28 with TRBJ1-1; a weak D match, TRBD1 (5 bases). The length of the CDR3 is 14 residues. Germline V gene data show CDR1 as MDHEN and CDR2 as SYDVKM. V shed 5 bases and J shed 10 bases, with 20 bases lying between them. CDR3 in amino acids: CASSAALGLQAAFF. In DNA form, the CDR3 reads TGTGCCAGCAGTGCCGCGTTGGGGCTCCAGGCAGCTTTCTTT.

The chain combines TRBV7-6 with TRBJ2-6; D may correspond to TRBD1 or TRBD2 (6 bases each). CDR1 is SGHVS and CDR2 is FNYEAQ in the germline V gene. V dropped 5 bases and J dropped 0 bases, with 11 bases sitting between them. This CDR3 contains 16 residues. The CDR3 region has the DNA TGTGCCAGCAGCCGCGGGACAAGCTCTGGGGCCAACGTCCTGACTTTC. Amino acid sequence: CASSRGTSSGANVLTF.

The genes are TRBV7-2 and TRBJ2-3, with D hard to call. The CDR3 extends over 15 amino acids. The germline gives CDR1 SGHTA, CDR2 FQGNSA. V was shortened by 6 bases and J by 6 bases, with 19 bases between the two germline ends. The CDR3 DNA is TGTGCCAGCAGTCGGGTAGCCATCCCCGAGGATACGCAGTATTTT. Translating it yields CASSRVAIPEDTQYF.

This clonotype was detected a few times. V is TRBV15 and J is TRBJ2-2, with 7 bases that match TRBD2. This CDR3 has 16 amino acids. With 5 bases clipped from V and 4 bases from J, the junction kept 10 bases outside the gene matches. Per germline, CDR1 LNHNV and CDR2 YYDKDF (reference sequence). The CDR3 region is CATSVNREGLTGELFF. DNA for the CDR3: TGTGCCACCAGCGTCAATAGGGAGGGCCTCACCGGGGAGCTGTTTTTT.

The genes are TRBV5-8 and TRBJ1-2, with a weak D call TRBD1 (6 bases). V was pared by 2 bases and J by 3 bases, with 8 bases between. The V gene's germline CDR1 is SGHTS and CDR2 YDEGEE. The CDR3 loop spans 13 amino acids. CDR3 sequence reads: CASSLRQDYGYTF. In DNA form, the CDR3 reads TGTGCCAGCAGCTTACGACAGGACTATGGCTACACCTTC.

This clonotype was counted a few times. The genes are TRBV20-1 and TRBJ2-2; 7 nucleotides agree with TRBD2. Germline loops: CDR1 DFQATT, CDR2 SNEGSKA (reference sequence). V lost 3 bases to trimming and J lost 6 bases; unmatched junction nucleotides: 13. There are 16 residues in the CDR3. As DNA, the CDR3 is TGCAGTGCTAGCAAGTTGGGCGGGAGTTATGCCGGGGAGCTGTTTTTT. This codes for CSASKLGGSYAGELFF.

In its sample, this clonotype was seen a few times. CDR3 coding DNA: TGTGCCAGCAGCTCCCAAGGACAGACCAACACCGGGGAGCTGTTTTTT. This codes for CASSSQGQTNTGELFF. This chain links TRBV7-9 with TRBJ2-2; tentatively, D is TRBD1 (6 bases). Germline assignment: CDR1 SEHNR and CDR2 FQNEAQ (reference sequence). The CDR3 is made up of 16 amino acids. V lost 4 bases and J 2 bases, leaving 14 bases between the germline ends.

Comment on this clonotype: A much bigger clone sits one base away, suggesting this may be a read error. The chain links TRBV5-1 to TRBJ1-4; 7 nucleotides line up with TRBD1. Germline CDR1 is SGHRS and CDR2 is YFSETQ. CDR3 length: 15 amino acids. The DNA for the CDR3 is TGCGCCAGCAGCTTGGGGACAGGACGACATGAAAAACCGTTTTTT. Protein sequence: CASSLGTGRHEKPFF. The full variable domain, completed using reference TRBV5-1 and TRBJ1-4, is KAGVTQTPRYLIKTRGQQVTLSCSPISGHRSVSWYQQTPGQGLQFLFEYFSETQRNKGNFPGRFSGRQFSNSRSEMNVSTLELGDSALYLCASSLGTGRHEKPFFGSGTQLSVL.

In the case of this clonotype: This may arise from a read error, as a much more abundant clone is one base away. This chain links TRBV7-9 with TRBJ2-7; D remains unclear. The CDR3 loop spans 12 amino acids. With 1 base removed from V and 3 bases from J, the gap between germline ends came to 4 bases. Germline V gives CDR1 SEHNR, CDR2 FQNEAQ (reference sequence). CDR3 coding DNA: TGTGCCAGCAGCTTAGATCACTACGAGCAGTACTTC. It encodes CASSLDHYEQYF.

As regards this clonotype: This is likely a read error, given that the CDR3 carries no conserved phenylalanine or tryptophan at its end. The chain couples TRBV10-3 to TRBJ2-5, with TRBD2 matching 8 bases. The CDR3 consists of 13 residues. Trimming cost V 4 bases and J 5 bases; bases outside gene matches: 3. Germline V CDR1 and CDR2: ENHRY, SYGVKD. As DNA, the CDR3 is TGTGCCATCAGTGGGACTAGCAGTGAGACCCAGTACCTC. Translating gives CAISGTSSETQYL.

The rearrangement joins TRBV7-9 to TRBJ2-3, with 9 bases matching TRBD2. This CDR3 comprises 16 residues. Germline CDR1 reads SEHNR; CDR2 reads FQNEAQ (reference sequence). J lost 1 base, V lost 6 bases, and 8 bases had no gene match. This CDR3 reads CASSITSGFRTDTQYF. CDR3 sequence (DNA): TGTGCCAGCAGTATAACTAGCGGGTTCCGCACAGATACGCAGTATTTT.

The rearrangement links TRBV27 to TRBJ2-1; 8 nucleotides align to TRBD2. V trimming: 5 bases; J trimming: 0 bases; junction bases outside the gene matches: 3. Germline-derived CDR1 and CDR2 are MNHEY and SMNVEV (reference sequence). The CDR3 loop spans 15 amino acids. The CDR3 spells CASSIAGSSYNEQFF. The DNA of the CDR3 is TGTGCCAGCAGTATAGCGGGAAGCTCCTACAATGAGCAGTTCTTC.

This clonotype was counted ten times or more. This chain connects TRBV2 to TRBJ1-1, with a possible D match to TRBD1 (6 bases). V was cut by 9 bases and J by 3 bases, with 11 bases left in between. CDR1 and CDR2 (germline): SNHLY, FYNNEI. The CDR3 has 12 amino acids. The chain's CDR3 is CASTQGDTEAFF. The CDR3, as DNA: TGTGCCAGTACACAGGGTGACACTGAAGCTTTCTTT. The full variable domain, its missing parts supplied by reference TRBV2 and TRBJ1-1, is EPEVTQTPSHQVTQMGQEVILRCVPISNHLYFYWYRQILGQKVEFLVSFYNNEISEKSEIFDDQFSVERPDGSNFTLKIRSTKLEDSAMYFCASTQGDTEAFFGQGTRLTVV.

This clonotype was observed a few times. J is TRBJ2-1 and V is TRBV5-8, with 7 positions matching TRBD2. The ends lost 4 bases at V and 4 bases at J; junction bases unmatched: 8. The length of the CDR3 is 15 residues. Germline CDR1 reads SGHTS; CDR2 reads YDEGEE. The DNA of the CDR3 is TGTGCCAGCAGCCCGGTCGGGAGGAAGTACAATGAGCAGTTCTTC. It encodes CASSPVGRKYNEQFF. The full variable domain, its missing parts supplied by reference TRBV5-8 and TRBJ2-1, is EAGVTQSPTHLIKTRGQQATLRCSPISGHTSVYWYQQALGLGLQFLLWYDEGEERNRGNFPPRFSGRQFPNYSSELNVNALELEDSALYLCASSPVGRKYNEQFFGPGTRLTVL.

This clonotype was detected only a few times. The V and J genes are TRBV11-2 and TRBJ2-3; D unresolved. Germline CDR1 and CDR2: SGHAT and FQNNGV. V lost 4 bases and J 6 bases, leaving 5 bases between the germline ends. This CDR3 is built from 11 residues. Written as DNA, the CDR3 is TGTGCCAGCAGCTCTATGGATACGCAGTATTTT. The encoded protein is CASSSMDTQYF.

Many counts were recorded for this clonotype. The gene calls are TRBV9 and TRBJ2-1; D might be TRBD2 (6 bases). In germline, CDR1 is SGDLS, CDR2 YYNGEE. Trimming removed 7 bases at V and 4 bases at J, with 18 bases between. The CDR3 runs 15 residues. The CDR3, as DNA: TGTGCCAGCTCGGTCGGGGGTATGGCTTACAATGAGCAGTTCTTC. Its protein product is CASSVGGMAYNEQFF.

This clonotype was recorded many times. Here the CDR3 reads CASSLGFGMNTEAFF. DNA of the CDR3: TGTGCCAGCAGCTTAGGGTTTGGGATGAACACTGAAGCTTTCTTT. The V call is TRBV7-2, the J call TRBJ1-1; no clear D gene. The CDR3 is made up of 15 amino acids. The germline V and J ends were trimmed by 1 base and 0 bases, with 9 bases remaining between them. CDR1 SGHTA and CDR2 FQGNSA come from the germline V gene.

This clonotype was observed at least ten times. The V gene is TRBV10-1, the J gene TRBJ2-1, with TRBD2 matching over 11 bases. The CDR3 loop spans 17 amino acids. Germline trimming cut 5 bases from V and 6 bases from J; bases unmatched to any gene: 12. In germline, CDR1 is WNHNN, CDR2 SYGVQD (reference sequence). The CDR3 reads CASSPLGSGRAVNEQFF. In DNA form, the CDR3 reads TGCGCCAGCAGTCCCTTGGGTAGCGGGAGGGCCGTCAATGAGCAGTTCTTC.